This TCR beta chain was captured in a study of blood T cell repertoires in COVID-19. Study background: COVID-19 samples, acute and convalescent, were from the United States, Italy and Spain. Nucleic acid was either cDNA or gDNA, and it came from T cells, B-cell-depleted T cells, or PBMCs.

In the study's own analysis: How many nucleated cells were present was estimated from reference gene primer amplification. Generated by immunoSEQ multiplex PCR, the TCRdb table keeps only in-frame clones and is missing some. V and J calls and clone size are those listed in that table; D and trimming were worked out from the DNA. Of 74,000 or so clones in the sample, 75% to 90% are singletons; the top ten hold less than 2.5%. Trimming removed 2 bases from V and 6 bases from J; junction bases left unmatched: 9. There are 17 residues in the CDR3. Germline V gene lookup returns CDR1 SGHDN and CDR2 FVKESK.

The TCR sequence derives from a human donor in a cohort sampled during active COVID-19. The rearrangement joins TRBV14 to TRBJ2-3, with 12 bases identical to TRBD2. The specimen sequenced was peripheral blood. This CDR3 reads CASSQHKTSGRGDTQYF. DNA of the CDR3: TGTGCCAGCAGCCAACACAAGACTAGCGGGAGAGGGGATACGCAGTATTTT.